This T cell receptor (beta chain) was sequenced during a study of human T cells and chemical hapten exposure. This clonotype was observed a few times. Its matching antigen is unknown. Via MiXCR, TCRdb re-called the RACE reads, giving one row per CDR3 protein. This sample has about 14,000 distinct CDR3 sequences, with approximately 16% found just once. Germline V gives CDR1 MNHEY, CDR2 SVGAGI. With V trimmed by 5 bases and J by 2 bases, 1 base remained unmatched. This CDR3 contains 14 residues. Time point in this sample: patch test 1, 2 weeks after DPC sensitization. Treatment meaning: therapeutic diphenylcyclopropenone sensitization with weekly scalp DPC. Study-level results: The number of TCRs above 1 in 1000 frequency did not change after DPC sensitization. Correlating positively with patch test score were the PT1 expanded TCR counts.

The chain combines TRBV6-5 with TRBJ2-5, with 11 positions matching TRBD2. This sample comprised whole blood, obtained in connection with sensitization to the hapten diphenylcyclopropenone (DPC). The TCR comes from a woman aged 30 to 39 with alopecia areata. Some clones in this sample may be carry-over from other donors' samples. CDR3: CASSLAGGQETQYF. CDR3 sequence (DNA): TGTGCCAGCAGTCTAGCGGGAGGACAAGAGACCCAGTACTTC.